This passage covers 16 T cell receptor beta chains from one sample sequenced in a study of identical twins. TCRdb ran MiXCR on the 5' RACE reads and lists one entry per CDR3 protein. The profile shows about 530,000 distinct CDR3 sequences, about 22% of them singletons. The sample also formed part of further work on yellow fever vaccine responses in identical twins.

The sequencing sample was made of CD4+ T cells sorted from blood. The source is a woman aged 18-35 years in good health.

This chain joins TRBV5-1 and TRBJ2-1, with 14 bases fitting TRBD2. Germline CDR1 reads SGHRS; CDR2 reads YFSETQ. The CDR3 is 17 residues long. V was clipped by 4 bases and J by 5 bases; unmatched bases: 8. Here the CDR3 reads CASSRGLAGVDDNEQFF. CDR3 sequence (DNA): TGCGCCAGCAGCCGGGGACTAGCGGGGGTTGATGACAATGAGCAGTTCTTC.

This clonotype has just a few counts. The J gene is TRBJ2-5, the V gene TRBV25-1, with D perhaps assigned TRBD1 or TRBD2 (5 bases each). V was trimmed by 8 bases and J by 5 bases, leaving 18 bases between them. This CDR3 spans 14 amino acids. Germline loops: CDR1 MGHDK, CDR2 SYGVNS. CDR3 DNA: TGTGCCAGCGGACGCCTGACAGCGGTTGAGACCCAGTACTTC. As protein: CASGRLTAVETQYF.

The J gene is TRBJ1-2, the V gene TRBV10-3; 7 positions match TRBD1. Trimming took 5 bases from V and 4 from J; bases not matched to a gene: 10. CDR3 length equals 15 residues. Germline loops: CDR1 ENHRY, CDR2 SYGVKD. CDR3 loop: CAISLEGATSYGYTF. CDR3 bases: TGTGCCATCAGTTTAGAGGGGGCCACAAGCTATGGCTACACCTTC.

The chain carries TRBV29-1 and TRBJ2-3, with D perhaps TRBD2 (6 bases). The germline gives CDR1 SQVTM, CDR2 ANQGSEA. V was shortened by 3 bases and J by 9 bases, with 10 bases between the two germline ends. The length of the CDR3 is 11 residues. The CDR3 nucleotides are TGCAGCGTTGAGGGGCTAGCGACGCAGTATTTT. Translation gives CSVEGLATQYF.

This sequence joins TRBV20-1 and TRBJ1-1; D remains unclear. The CDR3 is 12 residues long. The V end lost 6 bases, the J end lost 4 bases, and 12 bases lay between the germline ends. Germline CDR1 reads DFQATT; CDR2 reads SNEGSKA (reference sequence). The CDR3 DNA reads as TGCAGTGCCCAGAACGGTATCACTGAAGCTTTCTTT. Protein sequence: CSAQNGITEAFF.

The chain employs TRBV6-1 and TRBJ2-2, with 7 bases fitting TRBD2. The junction had 8 bases not matched to a gene; V was cut back by 6 bases and J by 4 bases. In germline, CDR1 is MNHNS, CDR2 SASEGT. This CDR3 is 15 amino acids long. DNA of the CDR3: TGTGCCAGCAGCCCGGTCAGGACTAGCACCGGGGAGCTGTTTTTT. Amino acids: CASSPVRTSTGELFF.

The rearrangement joins TRBV7-9 to TRBJ1-5; D may be TRBD1 (5 bases). The V end lost 6 bases, the J end lost 3 bases, and 12 bases lay between the germline ends. CDR1 is SEHNR and CDR2 is FQNEAQ in the germline V gene (reference sequence). The CDR3 is made up of 14 amino acids. The DNA for the CDR3 is TGTGCCAGCAGTTTCGACAGCAACAATCAGCCCCAGCATTTT. Residues: CASSFDSNNQPQHF.

This chain uses TRBV12-3 or TRBV12-4 with TRBJ2-7; no definite D call. V lost 6 bases and J lost 0, with 12 bases in between. The CDR3 spans 14 residues. The CDR3 DNA sequence: TGTGCCAGCAGCCAGCATAGGAGCTCCTACGAGCAGTACTTC. Its protein is CASSQHRSSYEQYF.

The chain joins TRBV11-3 to TRBJ2-5, with 9 nucleotides matching TRBD2. This CDR3 comprises 17 residues. V lost 0 bases and J lost 2; bases outside the gene matches: 7. Germline V gene lookup returns CDR1 SGHNT and CDR2 YENEEA. The chain's CDR3 is CASSLDGLAGSQETQYF. The CDR3 DNA sequence: TGTGCCAGCAGCTTAGATGGGCTAGCGGGATCACAAGAGACCCAGTACTTC.

A few counts support this clonotype. The V call is TRBV20-1, the J call TRBJ2-5; 7 positions agree with TRBD1. This CDR3 has 14 amino acids. Germline CDR1 DFQATT, CDR2 SNEGSKA (reference sequence). Losses at the gene ends were 4 bases for V and 4 bases for J; bases not matched to a gene: 9. CDR3 residues: CSAKMTGKGETQYF. CDR3 nucleotides: TGCAGTGCTAAGATGACAGGGAAGGGAGAGACCCAGTACTTC.

J is TRBJ2-7 and V is TRBV6-1, with D tentatively TRBD2 (5 bases). The germline V gene has CDR1 MNHNS and CDR2 SASEGT. This CDR3 contains 16 residues. V lost 2 bases to trimming and J lost 5 bases, with 19 bases between them. CDR3 amino acids: CASSEPHLWGVHEQYF. The CDR3, as DNA: TGTGCCAGCAGTGAACCGCATCTCTGGGGAGTCCACGAGCAGTACTTC.

V and J are TRBV6-1 and TRBJ2-3; tentatively, D is TRBD1 or TRBD2 (6 bases each). CDR1 MNHNS and CDR2 SASEGT come from the germline V gene. With 7 bases removed from V and 6 bases from J, the gap between germline ends came to 11 bases. The CDR3 has 12 residues. This CDR3 reads CASTIGGDTQYF. DNA of the CDR3: TGTGCCAGCACCATAGGGGGGGATACGCAGTATTTT.

This clonotype has only a few counts. The chain combines TRBV21-1 with TRBJ2-5; the table calls TRBD1, which could not be checked here. TRBV21-1 is reported as a pseudogene. The CDR3 consists of 15 residues. CDR3 in amino acids: CASSKGGRYQETQYF. The CDR3 bases are TGTGCCAGCAGCAAAGGGGGACGGTACCAAGAGACCCAGTACTTC.

In its sample, this clonotype was seen a few times. DNA for the CDR3: TGCAGTGCCACCGGGGGGTGGGACGAGACCCAGTACTTC. This sequence encodes CSATGGWDETQYF. The V and J genes are TRBV20-1 and TRBJ2-5, with 7 positions matching TRBD2. The CDR3 extends over 13 amino acids. CDR1 is DFQATT, CDR2 SNEGSKA, per germline (reference sequence). J was trimmed by 5 bases and V by 6 bases; bases with no gene match: 9.

As for this clonotype: A junction end diverges from the germline sequence, so it may reflect a read error. This chain joins TRBV20-1 and TRBJ2-1, with TRBD2 matching 8 bases. The CDR3 is made up of 15 amino acids. CDR1 and CDR2 from the germline V gene are DFQATT and SNEGSKA (reference sequence). The CDR3 region is CSASLAGAGYNEQSF. CDR3 nucleotide sequence: TGCAGTGCTAGTCTAGCGGGCGCAGGCTACAATGAGCAGTCCTTC.

This clonotype occurred many times. This chain uses TRBV7-7 with TRBJ2-2; perhaps D is TRBD1 or TRBD2 (5 bases each). The V and J ends lost 1 base and 6 bases respectively, with 12 bases between them. The CDR3 has 15 amino acids. CDR1 is SSHAT and CDR2 is FNYEAQ in the germline V gene (reference sequence). CDR3 DNA sequence: TGTGCCAGCAGCTTAGGAGGGGAAGGCGCCGGGGAGCTGTTTTTT. Its protein is CASSLGGEGAGELFF.